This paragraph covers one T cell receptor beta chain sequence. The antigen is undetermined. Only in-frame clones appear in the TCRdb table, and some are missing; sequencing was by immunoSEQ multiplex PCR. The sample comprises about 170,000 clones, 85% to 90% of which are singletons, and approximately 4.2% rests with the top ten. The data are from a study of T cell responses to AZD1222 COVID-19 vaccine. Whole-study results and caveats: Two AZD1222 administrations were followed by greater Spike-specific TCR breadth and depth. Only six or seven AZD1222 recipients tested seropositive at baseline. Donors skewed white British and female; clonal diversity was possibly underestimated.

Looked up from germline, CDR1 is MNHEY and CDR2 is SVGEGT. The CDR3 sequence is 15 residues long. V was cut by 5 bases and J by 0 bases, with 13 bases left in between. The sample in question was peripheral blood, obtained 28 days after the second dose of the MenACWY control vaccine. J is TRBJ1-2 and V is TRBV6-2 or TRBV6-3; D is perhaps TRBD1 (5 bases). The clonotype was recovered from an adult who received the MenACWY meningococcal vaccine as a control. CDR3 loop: CASSGTGTANYGYTF. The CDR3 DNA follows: TGTGCCAGCAGTGGGACGGGCACCGCTAACTATGGCTACACCTTC.